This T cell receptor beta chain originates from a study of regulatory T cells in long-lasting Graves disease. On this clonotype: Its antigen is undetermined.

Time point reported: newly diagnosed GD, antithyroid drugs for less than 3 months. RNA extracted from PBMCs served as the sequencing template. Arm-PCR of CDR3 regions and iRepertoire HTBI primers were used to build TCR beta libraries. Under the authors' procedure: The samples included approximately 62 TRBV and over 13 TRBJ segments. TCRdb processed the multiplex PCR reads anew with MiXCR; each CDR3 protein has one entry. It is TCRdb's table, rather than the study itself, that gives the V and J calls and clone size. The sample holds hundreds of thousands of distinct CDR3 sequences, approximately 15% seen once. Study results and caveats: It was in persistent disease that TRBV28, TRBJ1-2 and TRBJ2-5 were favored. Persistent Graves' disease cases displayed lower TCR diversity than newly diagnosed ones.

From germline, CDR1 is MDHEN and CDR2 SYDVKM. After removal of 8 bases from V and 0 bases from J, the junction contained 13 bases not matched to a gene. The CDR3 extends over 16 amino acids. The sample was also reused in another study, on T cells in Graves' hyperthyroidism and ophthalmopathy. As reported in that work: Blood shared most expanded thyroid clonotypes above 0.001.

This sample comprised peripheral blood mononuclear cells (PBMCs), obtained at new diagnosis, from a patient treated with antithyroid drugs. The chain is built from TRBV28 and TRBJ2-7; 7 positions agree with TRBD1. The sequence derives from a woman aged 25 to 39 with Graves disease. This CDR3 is CASSRAKGAASYEQYF. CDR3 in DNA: TGTGCCAGCTCCAGGGCCAAGGGGGCGGCCTCCTACGAGCAGTACTTC.